The sequence of this TCR beta chain was determined in a study of radiotherapy plus CTLA-4 blockade in lung cancer. The overall study: Disease control was seen in approximately 31% of patients, objective responses in roughly 19%. General study findings and limits: In blood, after radiotherapy plus ipilimumab, tumor-derived TCR clones expanded.

TCRdb keeps only in-frame clones here, not all; method: immunoSEQ multiplex PCR. The table records some 73,000 clones, about four fifths of them present only once. The CDR3 extends over 17 amino acids. Per germline, CDR1 SNHLY and CDR2 FYNNEI. Trimming cost V 4 bases and J 1 base; bases outside gene matches: 10. This clone was counted between two and nine times. The antigen is not known. Other DNA sequences in the sample encode the same CDR3. Ipilimumab CTLA-4 blockade and focal radiation were given to patients with chemo-refractory metastatic non-small-cell lung cancer. Sequencing used peripheral blood, obtained from a patient treated with radiotherapy plus ipilimumab. The chain joins TRBV2 to TRBJ1-3; 7 bases are shared with TRBD1. The TCR originated in a human donor with non-small cell lung cancer who had stable disease on radiotherapy plus ipilimumab. The CDR3 DNA reads as TGTGCCAGCAGTGGGGCAGGGGGGGGTTCTTCTGGAAACACCATATATTTT. Residues: CASSGAGGGSSGNTIYF.